Following are 5 T cell receptor beta chains from one sample sequenced in a study of blood T cell repertoires in COVID-19. The assay was immunoSEQ multiplex PCR, and TCRdb's table has in-frame clones only and misses some. The data show around 94,000 clones, 80% to 90% seen once. The specimen was peripheral blood. All receptors derive from a man aged 40-55 years with active or convalescent COVID-19.

Comments on this clone: The junction does not match germline at one end; this may be a read error. The CDR3 DNA sequence: TGTGCTAGCAGCCTAGGAGAGGGTACTAATGAAAAACTGTTTTTT. Residues: CASSLGEGTNEKLFF. The chain recombines TRBV7-7 with TRBJ1-4, with D unresolved. Germline CDR1 reads SSHAT; CDR2 reads FNYEAQ (reference sequence). The CDR3 is 15 amino acids.

The CDR3 spells CASSGPREGTEAFF. The CDR3 nucleotides are TGTGCCAGCAGTGGCCCCAGGGAGGGAACTGAAGCTTTCTTT. The gene calls are TRBV2 and TRBJ1-1; possible D gene TRBD1, 5 bases. The CDR3 loop spans 14 amino acids. V was shortened by 4 bases and J by 5 bases, with 14 bases between the two germline ends. Germline V gene sequence: CDR1 SNHLY, CDR2 FYNNEI.

The chain employs TRBV6-5 and TRBJ2-7, with 9 bases fitting TRBD1. CDR3 length: 13 amino acids. From germline, CDR1 is MNHEY and CDR2 SVGAGI. Unmatched junction bases numbered 3, after V lost 4 bases and J lost 5 bases. The CDR3 is CASSSRQGDEQYF. In DNA, the CDR3 is TGTGCCAGCAGTTCACGACAGGGGGACGAGCAGTACTTC.

V gene TRBV5-1 combines with J gene TRBJ1-6; weak D call: TRBD1 (5 bases). Trimming took 5 bases from V and 8 from J, leaving 14 bases between them. Germline V gene lookup returns CDR1 SGHRS and CDR2 YFSETQ. This CDR3 spans 14 amino acids. In DNA form, the CDR3 reads TGCGCCAGCAGGGAAACAAGGGGCGATTCACCCCTCCACTTT. This encodes CASRETRGDSPLHF.

The chain combines TRBV10-2 with TRBJ1-1; D gene ambiguous. Trimming pared 6 bases from V and 8 bases from J, leaving 16 bases between. The CDR3 spans 13 residues. Germline V CDR1 and CDR2: WSHSY, SAAADI. The CDR3 sequence is CASRIAGAEEAFF. CDR3 coding DNA: TGCGCCAGCAGGATTGCGGGAGCAGAAGAAGCTTTCTTT.